This T cell receptor beta chain was obtained from a study of blood T cell repertoires in COVID-19. Study at large: PBMCs, B-cell-depleted T cells, or T cells were the source of the cDNA or gDNA that made up the material.

Authors' analysis steps: Researchers report that nucleated cell counts were estimated from reference gene primer amplification. Generated by immunoSEQ multiplex PCR, the TCRdb table keeps only in-frame clones and is missing some. That table furnishes V, J and clone size, whereas the DNA furnished D and trimming. The sample lists approximately 34,000 clones; 65% to 85% were seen once. Recruited during active infection, patients (from Seattle) were subsequently followed longitudinally. The V and J ends lost 3 bases and 7 bases, in that order; junction bases with no gene match: 8. Germline CDR1 reads WSHSY; CDR2 reads SAAADI. The CDR3 runs to 15 residues. This clone counts as medium-sized.

The V and J genes are TRBV10-2 and TRBJ1-3; 8 positions agree with TRBD1. The origin of this receptor is a man aged 70-80 years with COVID-19, enrolled during active disease. The sequencing sample was made of peripheral blood. Here the CDR3 reads CASSDSSRQGNTIYF. Here the CDR3 DNA reads TGCGCCAGCAGTGATTCCAGTCGACAGGGGAACACCATATATTTT.